The 15 T cell receptor beta chains given below trace back to one sample, sequenced in a study of T cells in Graves' hyperthyroidism and ophthalmopathy (dated by TCRdb to about 2019). To prepare the library, multiplex PCR was applied. Sequencing relied on an Illumina HiSeq 2000. Amplification of TCR beta CDR3 regions was carried out from RNA transcripts. For the first round of RT-PCR on the TCR CDR3, the HTBI primer set was used together with the Qiagen OneStep RT-PCR kit. Through fastp at Q25 and MiXCR, TCRdb rebuilt clones from the public reads, retaining in-frame beta chains. Each entry is one CDR3 protein sequence, shown with its most common DNA and genes. Across this sample there are fewer than 650,000 distinct CDR3 sequences, with around 13% seen only once. About 14% of the sample belongs to the ten largest clones. The specimen sequenced was blood. The receptors originated from a woman in her thirties or forties with Graves' hyperthyroidism.

This clonotype was seen at least ten times. V is TRBV30 and J is TRBJ1-1; 7 bases fit TRBD1. The CDR3 has 17 residues. Germline V gives CDR1 GTSNPN, CDR2 SVGIG (reference sequence). The V segment lost 8 bases and the J segment 0 bases; nucleotides outside the gene matches: 18. CDR3 bases: TGTGCCCTTCGGGGCAGGGGGGACCCTGCGTTGAACACTGAAGCTTTCTTT. Its translation: CALRGRGDPALNTEAFF.

The table lists this clonotype with a few counts. The V gene is TRBV28, the J gene TRBJ2-1; perhaps TRBD1 as D (5 bases). Germline CDR1 is MDHEN and CDR2 is SYDVKM. CDR3 length equals 17 residues. Trimming cost V 5 bases and J 8 bases, with 25 bases left between them. CDR3 DNA: TGTGCCAGCAGTCCCCCCCCAGGGAAAGAGTACGCTCATGAGCAGTTCTTC. It is translated as CASSPPPGKEYAHEQFF.

This chain uses TRBV6-1 with TRBJ2-7; D gene uncertain. V gave up 5 bases and J gave up 6 bases, with 8 bases separating them. The length of the CDR3 is 11 residues. Germline CDR1 and CDR2: MNHNS and SASEGT. The CDR3 nucleotides are TGTGCCAGCAGTCGGAACCTCGAGCAGTACTTC. It yields the protein CASSRNLEQYF.

At least ten counts were recorded for this clonotype. The chain is built from TRBV28 and TRBJ2-1; possibly TRBD1 or TRBD2 for D (6 bases each). The CDR3 has 14 residues. The V end was cut by 7 bases, the J end by 0 bases, with 10 bases between. The germline V gene has CDR1 MDHEN and CDR2 SYDVKM. The DNA for the CDR3 is TGTGCCAGCATCGAGGGGGGCTCCTACAATGAGCAGTTCTTC. As protein: CASIEGGSYNEQFF.

This clonotype was picked up many times. The rearrangement links TRBV19 to TRBJ2-7, with 9 bases fitting TRBD1. After removal of 5 bases from V and 5 bases from J, the junction contained 10 bases not matched to a gene. In germline, CDR1 is LNHDA, CDR2 SQIVND (reference sequence). There are 15 residues in the CDR3. This CDR3 is CASSDRTGTGNEQYF. The CDR3 nucleotides are TGTGCCAGTAGTGACCGAACCGGGACAGGGAACGAGCAGTACTTC.

This clonotype was seen a handful of times. The chain has TRBV28 and TRBJ2-5, with D uncertain. Germline V gene data show CDR1 as MDHEN and CDR2 as SYDVKM. The CDR3 has 13 residues. The germline V and J ends were trimmed by 3 bases and 3 bases, with 8 bases remaining between them. In nucleotides, the CDR3 is TGTGCCAGCAGTTTCGGACCCGAAGAGACCCAGTACTTC. Translation gives CASSFGPEETQYF. Full variable domain (missing parts from reference TRBV28 and TRBJ2-5): DVKVTQSSRYLVKRTGEKVFLECVQDMDHENMFWYRQDPGLGLRLIYFSYDVKMKEKGDIPEGYSVSREKKERFSLILESASTNQTSMYLCASSFGPEETQYFGPGTRLLVL.

This clonotype has just a few counts. This chain joins TRBV9 and TRBJ2-7, with D possibly matching TRBD2 (6 bases). The CDR3 has 14 residues. Trimming cost V 2 bases and J 0 bases, with 9 bases left between them. Germline CDR1 and CDR2: SGDLS and YYNGEE. The CDR3, as DNA: TGTGCCAGCAGCGTTTGGGGGGACTCCTACGAGCAGTACTTC. Its protein is CASSVWGDSYEQYF. The whole variable domain, remainder taken from reference TRBV9 and TRBJ2-7, is DSGVTQTPKHLITATGQRVTLRCSPRSGDLSVYWYQQSLDQGLQFLIQYYNGEERAKGNILERFSAQQFPDLHSELNLSSLELGDSALYFCASSVWGDSYEQYFGPGTRLTVT.

This clonotype was seen ten or more times. This sequence joins TRBV7-9 and TRBJ2-5, with D possibly matching TRBD2 (5 bases). This CDR3 has 13 amino acids. V was cut by 5 bases and J by 3 bases, with 10 bases left in between. CDR1 SEHNR and CDR2 FQNEAQ come from the germline V gene (reference sequence). The CDR3, as DNA: TGTGCCAGCAGCAAAGACTACGAAGAGACCCAGTACTTC. This translates into CASSKDYEETQYF.

Ten or more counts support this clonotype. The chain has TRBV2 and TRBJ2-5; D remains ambiguous. Germline CDR1 is SNHLY and CDR2 is FYNNEI. This CDR3 is built from 13 residues. V shed 6 bases and J shed 4 bases, with 12 bases lying between them. The CDR3 sequence: CASSLLEAETQYF. The DNA for the CDR3 is TGTGCCAGCAGCCTTCTCGAAGCAGAGACCCAGTACTTC.

At least ten counts were recorded for this clonotype. The chain combines TRBV28 with TRBJ2-7; tentatively, D is TRBD1 or TRBD2 (5 bases each). Germline assignment: CDR1 MDHEN and CDR2 SYDVKM. The CDR3 is 16 amino acids. The germline V and J ends were trimmed by 6 bases and 5 bases, with 23 bases remaining between them. The CDR3 nucleotides are TGTGCCAGCAGCCATACCCCTCAGGGAGTGAAACACGAGCAGTACTTC. Its protein product is CASSHTPQGVKHEQYF.

This clonotype was recorded at least ten times. The chain carries TRBV2 and TRBJ2-3, with TRBD2 matching 10 bases. After removal of 2 bases from V and 4 bases from J, the junction contained 6 bases not matched to a gene. CDR1 SNHLY and CDR2 FYNNEI come from the germline V gene. The CDR3 is made up of 16 amino acids. The CDR3 sequence: CASSEKAGGHADTQYF. DNA for the CDR3: TGTGCCAGCAGTGAAAAAGCGGGAGGGCACGCAGATACGCAGTATTTT.

This clonotype has a count of ten or more. The CDR3 bases are TGTGCCAGCAGCTTAACTCCGGATGGTGAGCAGTTCTTC. Its protein product is CASSLTPDGEQFF. V usage is TRBV12-3 or TRBV12-4 and J usage is TRBJ2-1; D gene ambiguous. CDR3 length: 13 residues. The V end was cut by 6 bases, the J end by 9 bases, with 15 bases between.

The V call is TRBV29-1, the J call TRBJ2-7; D unclear. The CDR3 consists of 10 residues. CDR1 is SQVTM, CDR2 ANQGSEA, per germline. V shed 7 bases and J shed 5 bases, with 9 bases lying between them. The CDR3 DNA sequence: TGCAGCGCAGTGGAAAACGAGCAGTACTTC. It yields the protein CSAVENEQYF.

This chain connects TRBV19 to TRBJ2-1; tentatively, D is TRBD1 or TRBD2 (5 bases each). This CDR3 is built from 15 residues. Germline lookup yields CDR1 LNHDA and CDR2 SQIVND (reference sequence). Trimming took 5 bases from V and 6 from J, leaving 17 bases between them. This CDR3 is CASSLNPGGGNEQFF. CDR3 in DNA: TGTGCCAGTAGTCTCAACCCCGGTGGGGGCAATGAGCAGTTCTTC.

This clonotype was picked up many times. The chain has TRBV7-9 and TRBJ2-1; D not certain. The CDR3 is 15 residues long. The ends were cut back, 3 bases at V and 2 bases at J, with 11 bases in the middle. Germline lookup yields CDR1 SEHNR and CDR2 FQNEAQ (reference sequence). The CDR3 spells CASSFDYYTYNEQFF. DNA of the CDR3: TGTGCCAGCAGCTTTGATTACTATACCTACAATGAGCAGTTCTTC.